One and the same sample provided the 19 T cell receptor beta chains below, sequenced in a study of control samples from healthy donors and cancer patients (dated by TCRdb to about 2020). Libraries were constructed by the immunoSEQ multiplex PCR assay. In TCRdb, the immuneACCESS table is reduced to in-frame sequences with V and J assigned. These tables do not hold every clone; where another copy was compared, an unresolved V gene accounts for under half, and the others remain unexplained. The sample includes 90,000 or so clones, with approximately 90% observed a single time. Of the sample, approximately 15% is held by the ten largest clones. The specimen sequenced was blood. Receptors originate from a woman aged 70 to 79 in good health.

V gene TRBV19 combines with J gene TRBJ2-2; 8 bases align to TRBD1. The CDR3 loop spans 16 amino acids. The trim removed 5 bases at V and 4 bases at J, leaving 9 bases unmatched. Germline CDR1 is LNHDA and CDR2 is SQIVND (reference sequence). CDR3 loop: CASSPRTGSGTGELFF. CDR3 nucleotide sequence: TGTGCCAGTAGTCCCCGGACAGGGTCGGGCACCGGGGAGCTGTTTTTT.

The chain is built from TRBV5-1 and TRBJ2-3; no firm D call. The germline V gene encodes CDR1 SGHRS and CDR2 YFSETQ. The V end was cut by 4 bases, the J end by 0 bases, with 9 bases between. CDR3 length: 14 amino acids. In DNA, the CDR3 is TGCGCCAGCAGCCCCGCGTTTAGCACAGATACGCAGTATTTT. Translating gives CASSPAFSTDTQYF. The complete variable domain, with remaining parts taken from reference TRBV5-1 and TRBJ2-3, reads KAGVTQTPRYLIKTRGQQVTLSCSPISGHRSVSWYQQTPGQGLQFLFEYFSETQRNKGNFPGRFSGRQFSNSRSEMNVSTLELGDSALYLCASSPAFSTDTQYFGPGTRLTVL.

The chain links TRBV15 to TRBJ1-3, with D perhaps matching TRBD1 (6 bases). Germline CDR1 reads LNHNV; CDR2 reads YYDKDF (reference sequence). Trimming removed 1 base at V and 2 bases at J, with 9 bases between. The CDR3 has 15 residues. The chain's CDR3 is CATSRVRGTGNTIYF. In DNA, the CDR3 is TGTGCCACCAGCAGAGTCAGGGGCACTGGAAACACCATATATTTT. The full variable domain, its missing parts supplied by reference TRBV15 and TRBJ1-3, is DAMVIQNPRYQVTQFGKPVTLSCSQTLNHNVMYWYQQKSSQAPKLLFHYYDKDFNNEADTPDNFQSRRPNTSFCFLDIRSPGLGDTAMYLCATSRVRGTGNTIYFGEGSWLTVV.

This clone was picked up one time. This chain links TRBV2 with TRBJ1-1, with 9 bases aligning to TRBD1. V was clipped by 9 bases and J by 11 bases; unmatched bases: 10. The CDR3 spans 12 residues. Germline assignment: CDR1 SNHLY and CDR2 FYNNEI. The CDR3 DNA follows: TGTGCCAGTAGACAGGGGGTTGTCATGGCTTTCTTT. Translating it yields CASRQGVVMAFF.

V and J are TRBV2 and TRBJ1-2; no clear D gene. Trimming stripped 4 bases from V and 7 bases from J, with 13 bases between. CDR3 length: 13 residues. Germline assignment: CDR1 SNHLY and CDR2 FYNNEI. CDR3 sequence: CASSAYRAGGYTF. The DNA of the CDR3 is TGTGCCAGCAGTGCGTATAGGGCAGGTGGCTACACCTTC.

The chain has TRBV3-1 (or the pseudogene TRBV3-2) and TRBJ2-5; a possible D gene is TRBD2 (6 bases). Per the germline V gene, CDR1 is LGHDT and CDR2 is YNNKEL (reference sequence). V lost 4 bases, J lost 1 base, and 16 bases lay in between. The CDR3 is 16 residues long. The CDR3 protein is CASSLTPRGIQETQYF. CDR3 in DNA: TGTGCCAGCAGCCTCACCCCCCGGGGGATCCAAGAGACCCAGTACTTC.

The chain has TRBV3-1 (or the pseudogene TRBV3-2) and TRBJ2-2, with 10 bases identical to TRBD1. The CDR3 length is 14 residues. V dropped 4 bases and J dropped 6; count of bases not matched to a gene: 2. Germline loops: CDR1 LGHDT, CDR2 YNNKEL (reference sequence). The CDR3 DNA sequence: TGTGCCAGCAGCCTTGGACAGGGGGCCGGGGAGCTGTTTTTT. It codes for CASSLGQGAGELFF.

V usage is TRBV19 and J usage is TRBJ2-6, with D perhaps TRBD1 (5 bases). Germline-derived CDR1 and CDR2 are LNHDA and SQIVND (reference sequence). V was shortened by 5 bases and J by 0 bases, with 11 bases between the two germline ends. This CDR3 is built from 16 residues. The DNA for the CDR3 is TGTGCCAGTAGTCCAACAGGCAGCTCTGGGGCCAACGTCCTGACTTTC. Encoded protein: CASSPTGSSGANVLTF.

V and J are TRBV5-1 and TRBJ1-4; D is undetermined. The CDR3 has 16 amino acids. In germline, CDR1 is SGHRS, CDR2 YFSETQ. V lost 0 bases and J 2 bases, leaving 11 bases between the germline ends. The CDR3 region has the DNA TGCGCCAGCAGCTTGGCCCCGCTCGGGACTAATGAAAAACTGTTTTTT. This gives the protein CASSLAPLGTNEKLFF.

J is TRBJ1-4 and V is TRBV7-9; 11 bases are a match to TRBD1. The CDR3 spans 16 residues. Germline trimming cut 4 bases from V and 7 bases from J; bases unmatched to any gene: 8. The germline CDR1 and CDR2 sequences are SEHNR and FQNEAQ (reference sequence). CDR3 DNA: TGTGCCAGCAGCTCTTCCAGGACAGGGGGCGGTGAAAAACTGTTTTTT. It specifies CASSSSRTGGGEKLFF.

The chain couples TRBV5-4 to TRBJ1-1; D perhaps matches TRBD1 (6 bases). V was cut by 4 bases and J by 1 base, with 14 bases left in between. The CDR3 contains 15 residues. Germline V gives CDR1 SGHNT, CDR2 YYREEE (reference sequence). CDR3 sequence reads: CASSTQQGSNTEAFF. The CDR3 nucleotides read TGTGCCAGCAGCACCCAACAGGGATCGAACACTGAAGCTTTCTTT.

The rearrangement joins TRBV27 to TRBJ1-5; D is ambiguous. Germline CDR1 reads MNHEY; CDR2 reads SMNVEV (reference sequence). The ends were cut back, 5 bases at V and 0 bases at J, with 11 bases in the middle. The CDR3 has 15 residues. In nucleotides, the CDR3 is TGTGCCAGCAGTCTAAATAGGAATAGCAATCAGCCCCAGCATTTT. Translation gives CASSLNRNSNQPQHF.

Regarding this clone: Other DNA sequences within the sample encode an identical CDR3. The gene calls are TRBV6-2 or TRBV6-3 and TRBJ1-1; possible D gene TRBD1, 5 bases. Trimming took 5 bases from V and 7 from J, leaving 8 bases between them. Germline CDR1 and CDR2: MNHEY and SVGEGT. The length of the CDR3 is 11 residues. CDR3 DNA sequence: TGTGCCAGCAGTCCAGGGCTTGAAGCTTTCTTT. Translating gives CASSPGLEAFF.

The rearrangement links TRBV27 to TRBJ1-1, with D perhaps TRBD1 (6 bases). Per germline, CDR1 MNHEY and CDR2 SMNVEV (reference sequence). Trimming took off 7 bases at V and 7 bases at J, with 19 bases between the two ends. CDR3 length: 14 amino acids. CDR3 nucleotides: TGTGCCAGCACCCCTCCGGGGGCGAGGGGTGAAGCTTTCTTT. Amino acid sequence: CASTPPGARGEAFF.

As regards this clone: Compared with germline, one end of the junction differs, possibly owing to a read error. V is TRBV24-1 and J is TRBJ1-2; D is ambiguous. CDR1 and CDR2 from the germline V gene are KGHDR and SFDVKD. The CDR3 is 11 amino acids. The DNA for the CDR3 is TGTGCCATCAGTGACTACGGGGGCTACACCTTC. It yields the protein CAISDYGGYTF.

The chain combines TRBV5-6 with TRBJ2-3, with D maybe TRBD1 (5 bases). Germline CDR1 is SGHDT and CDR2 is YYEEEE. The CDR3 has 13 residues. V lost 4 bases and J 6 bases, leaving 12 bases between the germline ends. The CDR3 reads CASSKAGFDTQYF. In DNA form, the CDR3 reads TGTGCCAGCAGCAAAGCAGGGTTTGATACGCAGTATTTT.

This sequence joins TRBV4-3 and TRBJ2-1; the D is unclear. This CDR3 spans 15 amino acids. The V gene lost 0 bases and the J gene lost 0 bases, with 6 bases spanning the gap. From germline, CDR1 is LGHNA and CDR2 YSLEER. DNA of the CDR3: TGCGCCAGCAGCCAAGATCCGAGCTCCTACAATGAGCAGTTCTTC. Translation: CASSQDPSSYNEQFF.

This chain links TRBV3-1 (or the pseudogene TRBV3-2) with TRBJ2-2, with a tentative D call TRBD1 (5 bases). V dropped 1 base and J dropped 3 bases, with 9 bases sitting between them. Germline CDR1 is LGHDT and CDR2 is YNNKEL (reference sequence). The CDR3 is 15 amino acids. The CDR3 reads CASSQGRDYTGELFF. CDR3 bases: TGTGCCAGCAGCCAAGGCAGGGATTACACCGGGGAGCTGTTTTTT.

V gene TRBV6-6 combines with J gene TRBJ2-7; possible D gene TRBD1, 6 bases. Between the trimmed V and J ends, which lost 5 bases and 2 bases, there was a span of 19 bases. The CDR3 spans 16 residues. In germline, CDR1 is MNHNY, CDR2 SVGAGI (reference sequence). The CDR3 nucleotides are TGTGCCAGCAGTCAAATACAGGGTCTCGGCACCTACGAGCAGTACTTC. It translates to CASSQIQGLGTYEQYF.